The sequence of this T cell receptor beta chain was determined in a study of Ad26.COV2.S vaccination and SARS-CoV-2 variants. Treatment: 15 to 20 received Ad26.COV2.S at low or high dose, single or two shots; several received placebo; per-sample allocation not given. Day 63 after the first vaccine or placebo injection was the time point for sampling. Profiling relied on immunoSEQ multiplex PCR, and the TCRdb table lists in-frame clones only, not all of them. There are about 460,000 clones in the sample; 80% to 90% occur only once, and about 1.5% lies in the top ten. There are 13 residues in the CDR3. Trimming took off 1 base at V and 4 bases at J, with 5 bases between the two ends. Germline CDR1 MGHRA, CDR2 YSYEKL.

The sequence derives from a person between 18 and 65 years old who received the Ad26.COV2.S COVID-19 vaccine or a placebo. The sequencing here drew on peripheral blood, taken in a trial of Ad26.COV2.S vaccine versus placebo. V and J are TRBV4-1 and TRBJ2-1; unclear D gene. CDR3 residues: CASSQGLYNEQFF. The CDR3 nucleotides are TGCGCCAGCAGCCAAGGCTTATACAATGAGCAGTTCTTC.